Below, 28 T cell receptor beta chains from the same sample are listed, as sequenced in a study of T cell responses to AZD1222 COVID-19 vaccine (dated by TCRdb to 2020 to 2022). Per the publication, the time point label means: baseline before first vaccination. Explained via the paper, the treatment or condition label denotes: meningococcal conjugate vaccine given as trial control. Library preparation was by the immunoSEQ multiplex PCR assay. TCRdb's version of the immuneACCESS table is confined to in-frame rearrangements and falls short of the full clone set. An unresolved V gene accounts for under half of the shortfall where checked; the remainder is of unknown origin. In all, the sample holds about 83,000 clones, and roughly 90% of those were seen once. The ten largest clones take up roughly 5% of the sample. Sequencing was performed on peripheral blood, taken on day 0 of MenACWY control vaccination. All receptors derive from an adult in good health.

The rearrangement uses TRBV6-2 or TRBV6-3 and TRBJ2-7; D remains ambiguous. V was trimmed by 2 bases and J by 10 bases, leaving 9 bases between them. In germline, CDR1 is MNHEY, CDR2 SVGEGT. The CDR3 has 11 residues. CDR3: CASSYPQEQYF. The CDR3 bases are TGTGCCAGCAGTTACCCCCAAGAACAGTACTTC.

This chain links TRBV7-9 with TRBJ2-3; weak D call: TRBD2 (6 bases). Germline assignment: CDR1 SEHNR and CDR2 FQNEAQ (reference sequence). V was trimmed by 1 base and J by 2 bases, leaving 7 bases between them. This CDR3 region has 14 residues. CDR3 residues: CASSLGGNTDTQYF. The CDR3, as DNA: TGTGCCAGCAGCTTAGGCGGGAACACAGATACGCAGTATTTT.

The chain has TRBV6-6 and TRBJ2-3, with 7 bases fitting TRBD1. V was pared by 7 bases and J by 2 bases, with 9 bases of the junction left unmatched. CDR1 and CDR2 from the germline V gene are MNHNY and SVGAGI (reference sequence). This CDR3 is built from 15 residues. The CDR3 DNA sequence: TGTGCCAGCACCCAGTCAGGGGGATCCACAGATACGCAGTATTTT. This codes for CASTQSGGSTDTQYF.

This clone was detected only once. This sample includes further DNA sequences coding for the same CDR3. V usage is TRBV3-1 (or the pseudogene TRBV3-2) and J usage is TRBJ1-3; D not resolved. The length of the CDR3 is 14 residues. Trimming cost V 3 bases and J 0 bases, with 6 bases left between them. Germline lookup yields CDR1 LGHDT and CDR2 YNNKEL (reference sequence). CDR3 amino acids: CASSQEVSGNTIYF. The CDR3 DNA is TGTGCCAGCAGCCAGGAAGTCTCTGGAAACACCATATATTTT.

The chain couples TRBV27 to TRBJ1-2, with TRBD1 matching over 11 bases. CDR3 length: 17 amino acids. V trimming: 4 bases; J trimming: 4 bases; junction bases outside the gene matches: 11. Germline V gene data show CDR1 as MNHEY and CDR2 as SMNVEV (reference sequence). CDR3 in amino acids: CASSSLDRGRPVYGYTF. CDR3 sequence (DNA): TGTGCCAGCAGTTCCCTGGACAGGGGGCGCCCGGTCTATGGCTACACCTTC.

In nucleotides, the CDR3 is TGTGCCTGGAATGCGGGGCGGGAGCAGTACTTC. Its translation: CAWNAGREQYF. This chain links TRBV30 with TRBJ2-7; the D gene is possibly TRBD2 (6 bases). Germline V CDR1 and CDR2: GTSNPN, SVGIG (reference sequence). This CDR3 has 11 residues. V was pared by 4 bases and J by 7 bases, with 11 bases between. Supplemented by reference TRBV30 and TRBJ2-7, the full variable domain reads SQTIHQWPATLVQPVGSPLSLECTVEGTSNPNLYWYRQAAGRGLQLLFYSVGIGQISSEVPQNLSASRPQDRQFILSSKKLLLSDSGFYLCAWNAGREQYFGPGTRLTVT.

The chain joins TRBV3-1 (or the pseudogene TRBV3-2) to TRBJ2-2; either TRBD1 or TRBD2 may fit D (6 bases each). The CDR3 contains 19 residues. V was pared by 0 bases and J by 3 bases, with 20 bases between. The germline CDR1 and CDR2 sequences are LGHDT and YNNKEL (reference sequence). The CDR3 is CASSQDRTSAEGDTGELFF. For the CDR3, the DNA is TGTGCCAGCAGCCAAGATCGGACTTCGGCGGAGGGGGACACCGGGGAGCTGTTTTTT.

J is TRBJ2-3 and V is TRBV7-2; tentatively, D is TRBD1 (5 bases). Germline lookup yields CDR1 SGHTA and CDR2 FQGNSA. The CDR3 consists of 18 residues. V dropped 1 base and J dropped 0 bases, with 17 bases sitting between them. For the CDR3, the DNA is TGTGCCAGCAGCTTAGAGGGTGGGGCTCGCCTTAGCACAGATACGCAGTATTTT. Amino acid sequence: CASSLEGGARLSTDTQYF.

CDR3 sequence: CASSPTSPGLENNEQFF. The CDR3 coding sequence is TGTGCCAGCAGCCCCACTTCGCCGGGACTGGAGAACAATGAGCAGTTCTTC. This chain connects TRBV3-1 (or the pseudogene TRBV3-2) to TRBJ2-1; possible D gene TRBD2, 6 bases. Germline loops: CDR1 LGHDT, CDR2 YNNKEL (reference sequence). The CDR3 has 17 amino acids. Trimming shortened V by 4 bases and J by 5 bases, and 21 bases separated the two germline ends.

The rearrangement joins TRBV7-2 to TRBJ1-5; unclear D gene. Germline-derived CDR1 and CDR2 are SGHTA and FQGNSA. V lost 5 bases, J lost 3 bases, and 5 bases lay in between. The CDR3 covers 12 residues. The CDR3 nucleotides read TGTGCCAGCAGCCTACCCAATCAGCCCCAGCATTTT. Translated, it gives CASSLPNQPQHF. Full variable domain (outside the CDR3, taken from reference TRBV7-2 and TRBJ1-5): GAGVSQSPSNKVTEKGKDVELRCDPISGHTALYWYRQSLGQGLEFLIYFQGNSAPDKSGLPSDRFSAERTGGSVSTLTIQRTQQEDSAVYLCASSLPNQPQHFGDGTRLSIL.

This chain connects TRBV10-3 to TRBJ2-7, with D possibly being TRBD2 (6 bases). V lost 2 bases to trimming and J lost 3 bases, with 14 bases between them. This CDR3 contains 15 residues. The germline CDR1 and CDR2 sequences are ENHRY and SYGVKD. CDR3 residues: CAISELFGSGYEQYF. CDR3 in DNA: TGTGCCATCAGTGAGCTGTTCGGGAGTGGCTACGAGCAGTACTTC.

This clone was picked up one time. V is TRBV27 and J is TRBJ1-4; TRBD1 might be the D (5 bases). The CDR3 totals 14 residues. Trimming pared 3 bases from V and 0 bases from J, leaving 5 bases between. CDR1 is MNHEY, CDR2 SMNVEV, per germline (reference sequence). The chain's CDR3 is CASSLGATNEKLFF. CDR3 DNA: TGTGCCAGCAGTTTGGGGGCAACTAATGAAAAACTGTTTTTT.

The chain has TRBV19 and TRBJ2-1, with a weak D call TRBD2 (7 bases). Between the trimmed V and J ends, which lost 3 bases and 5 bases, there was a span of 14 bases. Looked up from germline, CDR1 is LNHDA and CDR2 is SQIVND (reference sequence). This CDR3 has 15 residues. The CDR3, as DNA: TGTGCCAGTAGTATGCGGGGGCAAATGGACAATGAGCAGTTCTTC. Translating gives CASSMRGQMDNEQFF. The full variable domain, completed using reference TRBV19 and TRBJ2-1, is DGGITQSPKYLFRKEGQNVTLSCEQNLNHDAMYWYRQDPGQGLRLIYYSQIVNDFQKGDIAEGYSVSREKKESFPLTVTSAQKNPTAFYLCASSMRGQMDNEQFFGPGTRLTVL.

The V and J genes are TRBV11-2 and TRBJ2-2; D gene uncertain. The germline gives CDR1 SGHAT, CDR2 FQNNGV. V lost 7 bases and J lost 2, with 11 bases in between. CDR3 length: 14 amino acids. Here the CDR3 reads CASITTENTGELFF. In DNA, the CDR3 is TGTGCCAGCATCACCACTGAAAACACCGGGGAGCTGTTTTTT. Filled out from reference TRBV11-2 and TRBJ2-2, the complete variable domain reads EAGVAQSPRYKIIEKRQSVAFWCNPISGHATLYWYQQILGQGPKLLIQFQNNGVVDDSQLPKDRFSAERLKGVDSTLKIQPAKLEDSAVYLCASITTENTGELFFGEGSRLTVL.

J is TRBJ2-7 and V is TRBV18, with 8 bases fitting TRBD2. The CDR3 covers 15 residues. Germline V lookup: CDR1 KGHSH, CDR2 LQKENI. V trimming: 2 bases; J trimming: 3 bases; junction bases outside the gene matches: 6. The CDR3 reads CASSPAGGHIYEQYF. In nucleotides, the CDR3 is TGTGCCAGCTCACCAGCGGGAGGACACATCTACGAGCAGTACTTC.

This clone has just one count. The V and J genes are TRBV6-2 or TRBV6-3 and TRBJ1-1; a possible D gene is TRBD1 (6 bases). V lost 5 bases, J lost 9 bases, and 22 bases lay in between. Germline V gene sequence: CDR1 MNHEY, CDR2 SVGEGT. This CDR3 spans 15 amino acids. The DNA of the CDR3 is TGTGCCAGCAGTGTTATGATTAGGGGCGACAGGAAAGCTTTCTTT. It encodes CASSVMIRGDRKAFF.

The CDR3 spells CASSAGQGPSYEQYF. In DNA, the CDR3 is TGTGCCAGTAGTGCGGGACAGGGGCCTTCCTACGAGCAGTACTTC. The rearrangement links TRBV19 to TRBJ2-7; 10 bases are a match to TRBD1. The CDR3 is 15 residues long. V was clipped by 5 bases and J by 1 base; unmatched bases: 5. Germline CDR1 reads LNHDA; CDR2 reads SQIVND (reference sequence).

This clone has only a few counts. The chain joins TRBV10-3 to TRBJ2-2, with no clear D. V was cut by 2 bases and J by 2 bases, with 9 bases left in between. Germline V CDR1 and CDR2: ENHRY, SYGVKD. The CDR3 covers 15 residues. CDR3 region: CAISEEWVNTGELFF. CDR3 in DNA: TGTGCCATCAGTGAGGAATGGGTTAACACCGGGGAGCTGTTTTTT.

This sequence joins TRBV7-3 and TRBJ2-3; TRBD1 matches at 8 bases. J was trimmed by 0 bases and V by 4 bases; bases with no gene match: 3. The germline CDR1 and CDR2 sequences are SGHTA and FQGTGA. This CDR3 region has 15 residues. The CDR3 sequence: CASSSQGESTDTQYF. CDR3 in DNA: TGTGCCAGCAGCTCACAGGGGGAGAGCACAGATACGCAGTATTTT.

The CDR3 reads CASSGTDKARDEQFF. In DNA, the CDR3 is TGTGCCAGTAGTGGGACGGACAAGGCAAGGGATGAGCAGTTCTTC. The chain has TRBV19 and TRBJ2-1, with D perhaps assigned TRBD1 or TRBD2 (5 bases each). In germline, CDR1 is LNHDA, CDR2 SQIVND (reference sequence). Between the trimmed V and J ends, which lost 5 bases and 8 bases, there was a span of 19 bases. The CDR3 extends over 15 amino acids.

The chain links TRBV19 to TRBJ1-5, with 8 bases identical to TRBD1. Trimming took 3 bases from V and 6 from J; bases not matched to a gene: 7. The CDR3 is made up of 15 amino acids. Per the germline V gene, CDR1 is LNHDA and CDR2 is SQIVND (reference sequence). The chain's CDR3 is CASSMGQGAFQPQHF. The CDR3 DNA sequence: TGTGCCAGTAGTATGGGGCAGGGGGCTTTTCAGCCCCAGCATTTT.

This chain joins TRBV20-1 and TRBJ2-5; the D is unclear. The V and J ends lost 5 bases and 9 bases respectively, with 13 bases between them. Germline V gene sequence: CDR1 DFQATT, CDR2 SNEGSKA (reference sequence). The CDR3 spans 11 residues. The CDR3 here is CSALVTLAQYF. The CDR3 coding sequence is TGCAGTGCTCTTGTTACGTTGGCCCAGTACTTC.

V usage is TRBV13 and J usage is TRBJ1-1, with D possibly TRBD1 on 6 matching bases. CDR3 length: 17 residues. CDR1 is PRHDT, CDR2 FYEKMQ, per germline (reference sequence). V shed 0 bases and J shed 1 base, with 15 bases lying between them. The CDR3, as DNA: TGTGCCAGCAGCTTAGGCCTGTGGGGGGCAGAGAACACTGAAGCTTTCTTT. It specifies CASSLGLWGAENTEAFF. Looking up the rest from reference TRBV13 and TRBJ1-1 gives the full variable domain: AAGVIQSPRHLIKEKRETATLKCYPIPRHDTVYWYQQGPGQDPQFLISFYEKMQSDKGSIPDRFSAQQFSDYHSELNMSSLELGDSALYFCASSLGLWGAENTEAFFGQGTRLTVV.

This chain links TRBV2 with TRBJ1-6; D gene uncertain. The CDR3 loop spans 15 amino acids. Germline lookup yields CDR1 SNHLY and CDR2 FYNNEI. The V and J ends lost 5 bases and 0 bases respectively, with 8 bases between them. The CDR3 is CASSRESSYNSPLHF. The CDR3 DNA reads TGTGCCAGCAGTCGAGAGAGCTCCTATAATTCACCCCTCCACTTT.

V gene TRBV12-3 or TRBV12-4 combines with J gene TRBJ2-4; D assignment may be TRBD1 or TRBD2 (5 bases each). Trimming pared 6 bases from V and 4 bases from J, leaving 10 bases between. CDR3 length: 13 amino acids. CDR3 nucleotides: TGTGCCAGCAGCCCGGGACGGAAAAACATTCAGTACTTC. Its translation: CASSPGRKNIQYF.

The chain is built from TRBV10-3 and TRBJ2-7; D is possibly TRBD1 (6 bases). Trimming pared 7 bases from V and 0 bases from J, leaving 10 bases between. The CDR3 contains 13 residues. Looked up from germline, CDR1 is ENHRY and CDR2 is SYGVKD. The CDR3 reads CAITQGSSYEQYF. Here the CDR3 DNA reads TGTGCCATCACTCAGGGGAGCTCCTACGAGCAGTACTTC.

The chain has TRBV12-3 or TRBV12-4 and TRBJ1-5, with D possibly TRBD1 on 6 matching bases. There are 13 residues in the CDR3. Trimming stripped 7 bases from V and 4 bases from J, with 11 bases between. CDR3 in amino acids: CASTTTGNQPQHF. CDR3 sequence (DNA): TGTGCCAGCACCACAACAGGGAATCAGCCCCAGCATTTT.

The chain carries TRBV7-2 and TRBJ1-3; D is unclear. CDR3 length: 17 residues. In germline, CDR1 is SGHTA, CDR2 FQGNSA. The V gene lost 3 bases and the J gene lost 4 bases, with 19 bases spanning the gap. The CDR3 DNA reads as TGTGCCAGCAGCTTCTCCCGCGGAGCTCTATCCGGAAACACCATATATTTT. The encoded protein is CASSFSRGALSGNTIYF.